The 20 T cell receptor beta chains below all came from one sample that was sequenced in a study of blood T cell repertoires in COVID-19. The repertoire was sequenced with immunoSEQ multiplex PCR; TCRdb's copy has only in-frame clones and lacks some. Of 90,000 to 150,000 clones in the sample, approximately 80% are singletons; the top ten hold 3% to 4.5%. Sequenced sample: peripheral blood. The origin of the receptors is an elderly woman with acute or convalescent COVID-19.

This rearrangement joins TRBV6-6 to TRBJ1-4; the D gene is possibly TRBD1 (6 bases). V was shortened by 3 bases and J by 6 bases, with 8 bases between the two germline ends. Germline V gives CDR1 MNHNY, CDR2 SVGAGI (reference sequence). The CDR3 is made up of 13 amino acids. The CDR3 DNA reads TGTGCCAGCAGTTATACAGGGTATGAAAAACTGTTTTTT. The encoded protein is CASSYTGYEKLFF.

This clone was found once. This CDR3 is also generated by other DNA sequences in the sample. The J gene is TRBJ2-7, the V gene TRBV3-1 (or the pseudogene TRBV3-2); TRBD2 matches 13 bases. J was trimmed by 4 bases and V by 2 bases; bases with no gene match: 2. The germline V gene encodes CDR1 LGHDT and CDR2 YNNKEL (reference sequence). This CDR3 has 15 amino acids. CDR3 in amino acids: CASSQRTSGGYEQYF. The CDR3 DNA reads as TGTGCCAGCAGCCAAAGGACTAGCGGGGGATACGAGCAGTACTTC.

This rearrangement joins TRBV28 to TRBJ1-6; D possibly corresponds to TRBD1 (6 bases). CDR3 length equals 15 residues. Per germline, CDR1 MDHEN and CDR2 SYDVKM. V lost 2 bases to trimming and J lost 7 bases, with 12 bases between them. The CDR3 nucleotides read TGTGCCAGCAGTTTAAGGGGGGGGAGGAATTCACCCCTCCACTTT. Protein sequence: CASSLRGGRNSPLHF.

CDR3 DNA sequence: TGTGCCAGCAGCTTAGTCGGGATCGGCAGTTCACCCCTCCACTTT. This translates into CASSLVGIGSSPLHF. The chain uses TRBV7-2 and TRBJ1-6; no clear D. Trimming removed 1 base from V and 9 bases from J, with 13 bases in between. CDR3 length equals 15 residues. Per germline, CDR1 SGHTA and CDR2 FQGNSA. Full variable domain (outside the CDR3, taken from reference TRBV7-2 and TRBJ1-6): GAGVSQSPSNKVTEKGKDVELRCDPISGHTALYWYRQSLGQGLEFLIYFQGNSAPDKSGLPSDRFSAERTGGSVSTLTIQRTQQEDSAVYLCASSLVGIGSSPLHFGNGTRLTVT.

The chain combines TRBV7-9 with TRBJ2-5, with 8 bases fitting TRBD2. Looked up from germline, CDR1 is SEHNR and CDR2 is FQNEAQ (reference sequence). The CDR3 totals 12 residues. The V gene end was trimmed by 7 bases and the J gene end by 5 bases; junction bases not matched to a gene: 3. CDR3 coding DNA: TGTGCCAGCAACCCGGGGGGGGAGACCCAGTACTTC. This gives the protein CASNPGGETQYF.

This chain connects TRBV2 to TRBJ2-7, with 7 bases that match TRBD2. Per germline, CDR1 SNHLY and CDR2 FYNNEI. The length of the CDR3 is 15 residues. The V segment lost 5 bases and the J segment 2 bases; nucleotides outside the gene matches: 9. CDR3 in amino acids: CASSSQRGPTYEQYF. The CDR3 coding sequence is TGTGCCAGCAGTTCTCAGCGGGGACCTACCTACGAGCAGTACTTC.

This clone was seen a few times. The rearrangement uses TRBV5-8 and TRBJ2-3; D is possibly TRBD2 (6 bases). CDR1 SGHTS and CDR2 YDEGEE come from the germline V gene. V was pared by 3 bases and J by 10 bases, with 15 bases between. The CDR3 is 13 residues long. The CDR3 DNA follows: TGTGCCAGCAGCTGGGGCGTTAGCGGCCCGCAGTATTTT. Encoded protein: CASSWGVSGPQYF.

The rearrangement joins TRBV20-1 to TRBJ2-1; 8 bases line up with TRBD2. After removal of 3 bases from V and 0 bases from J, the junction contained 4 bases not matched to a gene. The germline CDR1 and CDR2 sequences are DFQATT and SNEGSKA (reference sequence). The CDR3 spans 15 residues. This CDR3 reads CSASSGESSYNEQFF. The CDR3 coding sequence is TGCAGTGCTAGTAGCGGGGAGAGCTCCTACAATGAGCAGTTCTTC.

The chain combines TRBV19 with TRBJ1-6, with TRBD1 as a possible D gene (6 bases). Germline values: CDR1 LNHDA, CDR2 SQIVND (reference sequence). V was pared by 5 bases and J by 0 bases, with 11 bases between. The CDR3 is 16 residues long. CDR3 DNA sequence: TGTGCCAGTAGTGTCACAGGGAGCTCCTATAATTCACCCCTCCACTTT. Translating gives CASSVTGSSYNSPLHF. Full variable domain (outside the CDR3, taken from reference TRBV19 and TRBJ1-6): DGGITQSPKYLFRKEGQNVTLSCEQNLNHDAMYWYRQDPGQGLRLIYYSQIVNDFQKGDIAEGYSVSREKKESFPLTVTSAQKNPTAFYLCASSVTGSSYNSPLHFGNGTRLTVT.

The rearrangement links TRBV5-1 to TRBJ2-2, with 8 bases that match TRBD1. This CDR3 region has 16 residues. Germline trimming cut 0 bases from V and 1 base from J; bases unmatched to any gene: 2. The germline CDR1 and CDR2 sequences are SGHRS and YFSETQ. The CDR3 loop is CASSLAQGGNTGELFF. The CDR3 DNA follows: TGCGCCAGCAGCTTGGCACAGGGGGGGAACACCGGGGAGCTGTTTTTT.

The chain has TRBV6-2 or TRBV6-3 and TRBJ2-1, with 8 bases that match TRBD1. CDR1 and CDR2 from the germline V gene are MNHEY and SVGEGT. The CDR3 is made up of 15 amino acids. V lost 4 bases to trimming and J lost 6 bases; unmatched junction nucleotides: 8. The CDR3 DNA sequence: TGTGCCAGCAGTTCACGGACAGGGTTTGGCAATGAGCAGTTCTTC. Protein sequence: CASSSRTGFGNEQFF.

This clone was recorded only once. This sequence joins TRBV6-1 and TRBJ1-3; maybe TRBD1 (6 bases). CDR3 size: 13 residues. Germline V gene lookup returns CDR1 MNHNS and CDR2 SASEGT. The V end lost 3 bases, the J end lost 9 bases, and 12 bases lay between the germline ends. The CDR3 sequence: CASSDPGVRTIYF. CDR3 bases: TGTGCCAGCAGTGACCCAGGGGTGCGCACCATATATTTT.

This chain connects TRBV7-2 to TRBJ2-1; D is possibly TRBD1 (5 bases). Germline values: CDR1 SGHTA, CDR2 FQGNSA. The CDR3 runs to 17 residues. V was pared by 5 bases and J by 0 bases, with 17 bases between. CDR3 bases: TGTGCCAGCAGCCTTGGGGCAGGGTCTCTCTCCTACAATGAGCAGTTCTTC. Protein: CASSLGAGSLSYNEQFF.

This clone was seen more than once but under ten times. The rearrangement joins TRBV30 to TRBJ1-2, with 7 positions matching TRBD1. The junction had 8 bases not matched to a gene; V was cut back by 2 bases and J by 5 bases. The length of the CDR3 is 14 residues. CDR1 is GTSNPN and CDR2 is SVGIG in the germline V gene (reference sequence). The CDR3 region is CAWSSEGAQYGYTF. Written as DNA, the CDR3 is TGTGCCTGGAGTTCAGAGGGGGCTCAGTATGGCTACACCTTC.

The chain joins TRBV19 to TRBJ2-3; weak D call: TRBD2 (6 bases). The CDR3 consists of 14 residues. Germline values: CDR1 LNHDA, CDR2 SQIVND (reference sequence). V was pared by 8 bases and J by 8 bases, with 20 bases between. This CDR3 reads CASGEDYLALTQYF. Here the CDR3 DNA reads TGTGCCAGTGGTGAGGACTATCTGGCTCTTACGCAGTATTTT.

The J gene is TRBJ2-5, the V gene TRBV5-1; the D is unclear. Trimming stripped 0 bases from V and 5 bases from J, with 11 bases between. The CDR3 is 14 amino acids. Per the germline V gene, CDR1 is SGHRS and CDR2 is YFSETQ. CDR3 amino acids: CASSLDDFWETQYF. The CDR3 coding sequence is TGCGCCAGCAGCTTGGATGACTTTTGGGAGACCCAGTACTTC.

A single count supports this clone. The V and J genes are TRBV5-1 and TRBJ2-4; 9 nucleotides agree with TRBD2. CDR3 size: 16 residues. The V and J ends lost 4 bases and 9 bases, in that order; junction bases with no gene match: 14. CDR1 is SGHRS and CDR2 is YFSETQ in the germline V gene. CDR3 DNA: TGCGCCAGCAGCCGTAGCGGGGGCCCACGGGACGGCATTCAGTACTTC. This sequence encodes CASSRSGGPRDGIQYF.

The table lists this clone with a few counts. The J gene is TRBJ1-2, the V gene TRBV3-1 (or the pseudogene TRBV3-2), with 7 bases fitting TRBD1. Germline V gives CDR1 LGHDT, CDR2 YNNKEL (reference sequence). The trim removed 2 bases at V and 4 bases at J, leaving 1 base unmatched. CDR3 length equals 13 residues. CDR3 bases: TGTGCCAGCAGCCAACCAGGGGGCTATGGCTACACCTTC. Translation: CASSQPGGYGYTF.

The chain uses TRBV29-1 and TRBJ2-1; 11 nucleotides line up with TRBD2. Looked up from germline, CDR1 is SQVTM and CDR2 is ANQGSEA. The CDR3 is 15 amino acids. V was clipped by 6 bases and J by 0 bases; unmatched bases: 4. The CDR3 DNA follows: TGCAGCGTCCATAGCGGGAGGGGCTCCTACAATGAGCAGTTCTTC. It specifies CSVHSGRGSYNEQFF.

The chain uses TRBV5-1 and TRBJ1-3; perhaps TRBD1 as D (5 bases). The length of the CDR3 is 14 residues. The germline CDR1 and CDR2 sequences are SGHRS and YFSETQ. V gave up 0 bases and J gave up 4 bases, with 8 bases separating them. CDR3: CASSLGQPGNTIYF. CDR3 bases: TGCGCCAGCAGCTTGGGACAGCCAGGAAACACCATATATTTT.